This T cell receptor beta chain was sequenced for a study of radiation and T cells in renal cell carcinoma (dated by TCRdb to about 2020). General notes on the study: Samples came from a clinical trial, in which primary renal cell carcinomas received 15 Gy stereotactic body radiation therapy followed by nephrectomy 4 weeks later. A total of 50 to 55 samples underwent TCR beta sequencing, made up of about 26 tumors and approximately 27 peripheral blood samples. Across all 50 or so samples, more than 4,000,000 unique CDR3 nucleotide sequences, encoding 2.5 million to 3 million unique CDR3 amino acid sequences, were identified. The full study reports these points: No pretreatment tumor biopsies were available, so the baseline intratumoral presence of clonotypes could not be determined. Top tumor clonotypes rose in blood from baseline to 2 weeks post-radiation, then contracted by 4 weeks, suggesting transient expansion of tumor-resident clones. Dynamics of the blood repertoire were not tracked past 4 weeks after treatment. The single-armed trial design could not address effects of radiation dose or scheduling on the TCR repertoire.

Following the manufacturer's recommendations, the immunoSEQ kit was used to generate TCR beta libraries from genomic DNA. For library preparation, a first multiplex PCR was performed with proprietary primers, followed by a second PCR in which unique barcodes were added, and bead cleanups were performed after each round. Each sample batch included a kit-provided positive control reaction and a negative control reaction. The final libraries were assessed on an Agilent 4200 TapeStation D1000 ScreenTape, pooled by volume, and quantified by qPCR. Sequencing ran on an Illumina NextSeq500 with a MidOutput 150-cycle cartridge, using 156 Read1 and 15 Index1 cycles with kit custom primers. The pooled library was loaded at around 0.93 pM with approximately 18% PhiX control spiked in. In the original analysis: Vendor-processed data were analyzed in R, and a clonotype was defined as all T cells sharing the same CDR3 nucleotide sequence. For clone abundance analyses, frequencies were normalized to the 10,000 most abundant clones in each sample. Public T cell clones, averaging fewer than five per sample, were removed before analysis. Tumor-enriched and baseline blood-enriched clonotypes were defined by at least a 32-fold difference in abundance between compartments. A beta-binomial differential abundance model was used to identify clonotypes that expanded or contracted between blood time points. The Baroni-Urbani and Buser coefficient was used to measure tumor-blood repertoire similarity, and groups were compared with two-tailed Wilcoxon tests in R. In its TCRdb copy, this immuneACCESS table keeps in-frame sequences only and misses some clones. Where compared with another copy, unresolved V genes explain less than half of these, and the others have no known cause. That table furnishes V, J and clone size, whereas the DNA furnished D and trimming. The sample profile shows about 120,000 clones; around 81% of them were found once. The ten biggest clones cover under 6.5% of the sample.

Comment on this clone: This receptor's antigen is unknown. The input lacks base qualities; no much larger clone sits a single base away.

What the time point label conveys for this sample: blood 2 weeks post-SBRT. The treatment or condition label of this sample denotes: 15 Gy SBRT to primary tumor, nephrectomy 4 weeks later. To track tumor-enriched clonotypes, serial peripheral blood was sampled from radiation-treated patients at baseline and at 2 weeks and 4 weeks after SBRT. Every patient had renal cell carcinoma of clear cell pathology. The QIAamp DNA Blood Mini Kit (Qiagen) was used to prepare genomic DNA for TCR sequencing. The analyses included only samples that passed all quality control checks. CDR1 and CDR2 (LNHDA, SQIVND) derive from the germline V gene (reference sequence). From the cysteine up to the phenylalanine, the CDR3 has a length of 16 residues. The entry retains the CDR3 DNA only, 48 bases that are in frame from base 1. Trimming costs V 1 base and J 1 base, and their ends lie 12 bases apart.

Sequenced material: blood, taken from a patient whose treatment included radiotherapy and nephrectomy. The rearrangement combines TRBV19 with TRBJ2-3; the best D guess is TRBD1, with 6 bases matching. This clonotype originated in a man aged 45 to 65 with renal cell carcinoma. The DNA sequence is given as TGTGCCAGTAGTATAGGTTGGGGACAACGCACAGATACGCAGTATTTT. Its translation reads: CASSIGWGQRTDTQYF. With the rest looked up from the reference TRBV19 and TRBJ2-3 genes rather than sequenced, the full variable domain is DGGITQSPKYLFRKEGQNVTLSCEQNLNHDAMYWYRQDPGQGLRLIYYSQIVNDFQKGDIAEGYSVSREKKESFPLTVTSAQKNPTAFYLCASSIGWGQRTDTQYFGPGTRLTVL.